Listed below are T cell receptor beta chains from one sample, sequenced in a study of T-cell memory formation after mild COVID-19. MiXCR was run by TCRdb on the 5' RACE reads, yielding one entry per CDR3 protein. The profile shows 200,000 to 300,000 distinct CDR3 sequences, 15% to 19% of them singletons. Material for sequencing was PBMCs or a T cell subset sorted from them (not recorded which). These receptors were taken from an adult woman who had mild COVID-19 (a few samples of this study predate the infection). Cell type and time point are not known. The CDR3 runs from the conserved cysteine through the conserved F or W. Fields, in order: D gene, J gene, clone size, V gene, CDR3 DNA, CDR3 protein. The D gene is left open where the match is weak. Clone size appears in some rows only: once, few, many, or a class for an expanded clone.

>NA|TRBJ2-3|NA|TRBV3-1
TGTGCCAGCAGCCAAGGTCTGGGACTTCTCACAGATACGCAGTATTTT
CASSQGLGLLTDTQYF
>NA|TRBJ2-2|NA|TRBV19
TGTGCATCCACGGGCAGGGCGAAGACCGGGGAGCTGTTTTTT
CASTGRAKTGELFF
>NA|TRBJ1-2|NA|TRBV2
TGTGCCAGCAGTGAATCACAAGGGGGCTATGGCTACACCTTC
CASSESQGGYGYTF
>TRBD2|TRBJ2-5|many|TRBV6-2/TRBV6-3
TGTGCCAGCAGTTATGACGGGAGGTGGTCGGAGACCCAGTACTTC
CASSYDGRWSETQYF
>TRBD1|TRBJ1-1|NA|TRBV6-5
TGTGCCAGCAGTGGCAGGGGGGCCGGGGACACTGAAGCTTTCTTT
CASSGRGAGDTEAFF
>NA|TRBJ2-5|many|TRBV5-1
TGTGCCAGCAGCTTAGCCGGGGTAGAGACCCAGTACTTC
CASSLAGVETQYF
>NA|TRBJ1-2|many|TRBV7-9
TGTGCCAGCAGGCCATATGGGGGGCCGGATGGCTACACCTTC
CASRPYGGPDGYTF
>NA|TRBJ2-5|NA|TRBV10-3
TGTGCCATCAGTGCGGCTCAAGAGACCCAGTACTTC
CAISAAQETQYF
>TRBD1|TRBJ2-7|NA|TRBV11-2
TGTGCCAGCAGCTTAATCCCGGGACAGGGACCCTACGAGCAGTACTTC
CASSLIPGQGPYEQYF
>NA|TRBJ2-3|few|TRBV29-1
TGCAGCGTCGTTTCGCTAGCGAACACAGATACGCAGTATTTT
CSVVSLANTDTQYF
>NA|TRBJ2-2|NA|TRBV12-5
TGTGCTAGTGGTTCCCTTACCGGGGAGCTGTTTTTT
CASGSLTGELFF
>NA|TRBJ1-2|NA|TRBV20-1
TGCAGTGCTAGAGATCCTAATTTTAGGGGGAAGAACTATGGCTACACCTTC
CSARDPNFRGKNYGYTF
>NA|TRBJ2-3|few|TRBV5-1
TGCGCCAGCAGCTTGGGGGGAAGACAGCGAGATACGCAGTATTTT
CASSLGGRQRDTQYF
>TRBD2|TRBJ2-1|NA|TRBV12-3/TRBV12-4
TGTGCCAGCAGTTTAATCATCCGGGGCGGACTAGCGGGAGCTTTGCACAATGAGCAGTTCTTC
CASSLIIRGGLAGALHNEQFF
>NA|TRBJ2-1|NA|TRBV10-3
TGTGCCATCAACGGAGGGTCATGGGATGAGCAGTTCTTC
CAINGGSWDEQFF
>NA|TRBJ2-1|few|TRBV2
TGTGCCAGCAGTGAAGACGTTGGGGGTGAGCAGTTCTTC
CASSEDVGGEQFF
>TRBD2|TRBJ2-7|few|TRBV6-6
TGTGCCAGCAGGGGTTCTAGCGGGCCCTCCTACGAGCAGTACTTC
CASRGSSGPSYEQYF
>NA|TRBJ1-1|NA|TRBV27
TGTGCCAGCAGTGCACCCTGGAACACTGAAGCTTTCTTT
CASSAPWNTEAFF
>NA|TRBJ1-2|NA|TRBV5-5
TGTGCCAGCAGCTTGGGCGGAGAGTATGGCTACACCTTC
CASSLGGEYGYTF
>NA|TRBJ2-7|few|TRBV20-1
TGCAGTGCTCACAACCCGCGGAGCAGCTACGAGCAGTACTTC
CSAHNPRSSYEQYF
>TRBD1|TRBJ1-4|NA|TRBV30
TGTGCCTGGAGAGGGGGCCCTGAAAAACTGTTTTTT
CAWRGGPEKLFF
>TRBD1|TRBJ1-5|NA|TRBV2
TGTGCCAGCAGTGTGATGCAGGGGGCCGGTCAGCCCCAGCATTTT
CASSVMQGAGQPQHF
>NA|TRBJ1-1|many|TRBV27
TGTGCCAGCAGTTTGTCCAGCCTGAACACTGAAGCTTTCTTT
CASSLSSLNTEAFF
>NA|TRBJ1-1|few|TRBV28
TGTGCCAGCATGGAGGGGGGGAACACTGAAGCTTTCTTT
CASMEGGNTEAFF
>TRBD1|TRBJ2-2|NA|TRBV10-3
TGTGCCATCGGGGAAGACAGGGACGGGGAGCTGTTTTTT
CAIGEDRDGELFF
>NA|TRBJ2-7|few|TRBV7-8
TGTGCCAGCAGCGCCTCCCGGGTCGGGGCGAGGACGCACGAGCAGTACTTC
CASSASRVGARTHEQYF
>NA|TRBJ1-1|NA|TRBV19
TGTGCCAGTAGTATACGGACGGCGAACACTGAAGCTTTCTTT
CASSIRTANTEAFF
>NA|TRBJ2-4|NA|TRBV24-1
TGTGCCACCAGTCCGGGAGCCAAAAACATTCAGTACTTC
CATSPGAKNIQYF
>NA|TRBJ2-5|few|TRBV6-2/TRBV6-3
TGTGCCAGCAGTTACGGGGAGACCCAGTACTTC
CASSYGETQYF
>NA|TRBJ1-2|many|TRBV5-1
TGCGCCAGCTCGGACGGATTCAACTATGGCTACACCTTC
CASSDGFNYGYTF
>NA|TRBJ2-1|NA|TRBV7-2
TGTGCCAGCAGCTTAGCCCCGACAGGTGTTCACAATGAGCAGTTCTTC
CASSLAPTGVHNEQFF
>NA|TRBJ1-2|NA|TRBV3-1
TGTGCCAGCAGCCACACGGTTAACTATGGCTACACCTTC
CASSHTVNYGYTF
>TRBD1|TRBJ2-1|few|TRBV2
TGTGCCAGCAGTAAGGGGGCGAGCTCCTACAATGAGCAGTTCTTC
CASSKGASSYNEQFF
>NA|TRBJ2-7|few|TRBV15
TGTGCCACCAGCAGAGACCAGGGAGACCACGAGCAGTACTTC
CATSRDQGDHEQYF
>TRBD2|TRBJ2-2|NA|TRBV5-1
TGCGCCAGCAGCCCCAGACTAGCGGTGAACACCGGGGAGCTGTTTTTT
CASSPRLAVNTGELFF
>TRBD1|TRBJ2-1|NA|TRBV10-3
TGTGCCATCAGTGATCGAGACAGGGAGCCGTTCTTC
CAISDRDREPFF
>TRBD1|TRBJ2-3|few|TRBV30
TGTGCCTGCGAGCAGGGGGCAGATACGCAGTATTTT
CACEQGADTQYF
>TRBD2|TRBJ2-5|NA|TRBV5-1
TGCGCCAGCAGTGGGCTGGTAGCGGGGTTCCAAGAGACCCAGTACTTC
CASSGLVAGFQETQYF
>NA|TRBJ2-7|NA|TRBV6-5
TGTGCCAGCAGTTACGGCCCCTCGGGCGAGCAGTACTTC
CASSYGPSGEQYF
>NA|TRBJ1-4|few|TRBV5-1
TGCGCCAGCAGCGGCCAACCGGGACTCGATGAAAAACTGTTTTTT
CASSGQPGLDEKLFF
>TRBD1|TRBJ2-5|many|TRBV7-2
TGTGCCAGCAGCTTTCGCGGGACAGGGTTTACGAAAGAGACCCAGTACTTC
CASSFRGTGFTKETQYF
>NA|TRBJ2-3|few|TRBV12-3/TRBV12-4
TGTGCCAGCAGTTTATACGGGGGGCATACAGATACGCAGTATTTT
CASSLYGGHTDTQYF
>NA|TRBJ2-4|many|TRBV18
TGTGCCAGCTCTGGGCGGCTGGCCAAAAACATTCAGTACTTC
CASSGRLAKNIQYF
>NA|TRBJ1-2|few|TRBV6-5
TGTGCCAGCAGTTACGGGGAAGGGCGAAATGGCTACACCTTC
CASSYGEGRNGYTF
>TRBD1|TRBJ1-2|few|TRBV19
TGTGCCACCTTCTCCGGGACAGAGGGCTACACCTTC
CATFSGTEGYTF
>TRBD1|TRBJ1-5|many|TRBV12-3/TRBV12-4
TGTGCCAGCAACACACAGGGGGTGGGTAGTCAGCCCCAGCATTTT
CASNTQGVGSQPQHF
>TRBD1|TRBJ2-2|NA|TRBV5-6
TGTGCCAGCAGCTTGGACAGGGGGACCGGGGAGCTGTTTTTT
CASSLDRGTGELFF
>TRBD1|TRBJ2-5|few|TRBV12-3/TRBV12-4
TGTGCCAGCAGGTCCGGACAGGGGGGAGAGACCCAGTACTTC
CASRSGQGGETQYF
>NA|TRBJ1-3|many|TRBV4-3
TGCGCCAGCAGCCCAAGGGAGGGGCCTGGAAACACCATATATTTT
CASSPREGPGNTIYF
>NA|TRBJ2-7|NA|TRBV29-1
TGCAGCGTAGTCACGAGTGGACATCACGAGCAGTACTTC
CSVVTSGHHEQYF
>TRBD1|TRBJ1-5|NA|TRBV10-3
TGTGCCATCAGTGAGGAACAGGGGAGTCAGCCCCAGCATTTT
CAISEEQGSQPQHF
>NA|TRBJ2-7|few|TRBV7-9
TGTGCCAGCAGCTTAGAGGCTAGCCTATACGAGCAGTACTTC
CASSLEASLYEQYF
>TRBD2|TRBJ2-3|NA|TRBV5-1
TGCGCCAGCAGCTTAGTCGGCGGGAGGGCCCGGGAGGATACGCAGTATTTT
CASSLVGGRAREDTQYF
>TRBD1|TRBJ2-2|many|TRBV5-1
TGCGCCAGCAGCTCGGGACAGCGCAACACCGGGGAGCTGTTTTTT
CASSSGQRNTGELFF
>NA|TRBJ2-2|NA|TRBV20-1
TGCAGTGCTAGTCAGAAAAACACCGGGGAGCTGTTTTTT
CSASQKNTGELFF